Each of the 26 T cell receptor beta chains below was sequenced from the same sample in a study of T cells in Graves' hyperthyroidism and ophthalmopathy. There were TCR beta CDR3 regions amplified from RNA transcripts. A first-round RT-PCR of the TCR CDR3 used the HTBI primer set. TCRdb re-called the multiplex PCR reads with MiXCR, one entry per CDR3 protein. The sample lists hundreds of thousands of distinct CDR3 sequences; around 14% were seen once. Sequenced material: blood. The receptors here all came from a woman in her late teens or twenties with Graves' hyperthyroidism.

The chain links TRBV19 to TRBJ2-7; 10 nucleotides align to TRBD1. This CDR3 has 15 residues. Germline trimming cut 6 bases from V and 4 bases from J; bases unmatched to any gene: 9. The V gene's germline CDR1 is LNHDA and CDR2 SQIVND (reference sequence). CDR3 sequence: CASSKTGTGEYEQYF. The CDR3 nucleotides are TGTGCCAGTAGCAAAACCGGGACAGGGGAGTACGAGCAGTACTTC.

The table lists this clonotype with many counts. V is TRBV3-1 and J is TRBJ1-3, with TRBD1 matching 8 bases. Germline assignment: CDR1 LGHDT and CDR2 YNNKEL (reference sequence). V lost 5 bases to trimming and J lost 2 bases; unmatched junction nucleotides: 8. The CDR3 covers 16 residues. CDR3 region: CASSFRQGLTGNTIYF. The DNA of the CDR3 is TGTGCCAGCAGCTTTCGACAGGGGTTAACTGGAAACACCATATATTTT. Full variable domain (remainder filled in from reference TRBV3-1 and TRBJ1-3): DTAVSQTPKYLVTQMGNDKSIKCEQNLGHDTMYWYKQDSKKFLKIMFSYNNKELIINETVPNRFSPKSPDKAHLNLHINSLELGDSAVYFCASSFRQGLTGNTIYFGEGSWLTVV.

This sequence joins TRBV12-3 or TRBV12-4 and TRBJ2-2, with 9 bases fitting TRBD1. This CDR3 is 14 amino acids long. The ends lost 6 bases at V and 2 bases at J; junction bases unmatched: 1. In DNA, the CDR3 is TGTGCCAGCAGGGGACAGGGTAACACCGGGGAGCTGTTTTTT. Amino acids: CASRGQGNTGELFF.

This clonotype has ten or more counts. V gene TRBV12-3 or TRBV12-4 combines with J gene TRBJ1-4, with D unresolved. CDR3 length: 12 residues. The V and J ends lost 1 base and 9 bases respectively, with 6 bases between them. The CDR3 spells CASSLEWKKLFF. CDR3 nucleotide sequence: TGTGCCAGCAGTTTAGAGTGGAAAAAACTGTTTTTT.

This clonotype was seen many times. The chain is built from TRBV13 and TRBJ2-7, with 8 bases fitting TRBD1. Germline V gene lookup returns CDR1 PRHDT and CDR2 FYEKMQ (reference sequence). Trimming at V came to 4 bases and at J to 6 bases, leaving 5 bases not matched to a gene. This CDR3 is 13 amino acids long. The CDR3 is CASSSPDRGEQYF. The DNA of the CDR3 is TGTGCCAGCAGCTCCCCCGACAGGGGCGAGCAGTACTTC.

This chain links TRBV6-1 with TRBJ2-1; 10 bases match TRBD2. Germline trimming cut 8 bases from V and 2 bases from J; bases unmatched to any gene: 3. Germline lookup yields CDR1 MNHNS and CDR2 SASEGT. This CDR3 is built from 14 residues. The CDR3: CASGGLATYNEQFF. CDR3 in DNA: TGTGCCAGCGGGGGACTAGCGACCTACAATGAGCAGTTCTTC.

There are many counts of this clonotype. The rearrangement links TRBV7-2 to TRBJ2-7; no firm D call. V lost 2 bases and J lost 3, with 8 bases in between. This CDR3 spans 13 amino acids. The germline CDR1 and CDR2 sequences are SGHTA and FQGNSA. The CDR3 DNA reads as TGTGCCAGCAGCTTATCTCGAGACTACGAGCAGTACTTC. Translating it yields CASSLSRDYEQYF.

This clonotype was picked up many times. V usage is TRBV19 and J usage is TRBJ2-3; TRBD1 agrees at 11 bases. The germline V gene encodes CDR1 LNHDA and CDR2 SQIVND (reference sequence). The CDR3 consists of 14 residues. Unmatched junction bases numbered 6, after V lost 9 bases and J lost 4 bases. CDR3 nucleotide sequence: TGTGCCAGCGGACCGGGACAGGGGGCAGATACGCAGTATTTT. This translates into CASGPGQGADTQYF.

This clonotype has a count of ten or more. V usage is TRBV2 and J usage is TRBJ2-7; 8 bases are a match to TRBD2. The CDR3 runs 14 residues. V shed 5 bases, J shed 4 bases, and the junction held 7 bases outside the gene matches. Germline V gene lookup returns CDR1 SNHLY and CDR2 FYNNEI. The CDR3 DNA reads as TGTGCCAGCAGTTTACTAGCGGATAATTACGAGCAGTACTTC. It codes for CASSLLADNYEQYF.

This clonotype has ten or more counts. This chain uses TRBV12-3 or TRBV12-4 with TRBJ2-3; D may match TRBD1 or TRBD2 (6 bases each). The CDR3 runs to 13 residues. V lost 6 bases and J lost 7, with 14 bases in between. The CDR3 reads CASSGGSPHTQYF. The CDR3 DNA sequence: TGTGCCAGCAGCGGGGGCTCCCCCCATACGCAGTATTTT.

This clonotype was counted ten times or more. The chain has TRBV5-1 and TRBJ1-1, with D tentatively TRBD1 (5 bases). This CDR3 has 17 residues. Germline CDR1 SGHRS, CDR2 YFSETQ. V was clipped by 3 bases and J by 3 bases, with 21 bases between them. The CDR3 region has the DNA TGCGCCAGCAGCTCTAGACCCAAAGGGGCAGGGTACACTGAAGCTTTCTTT. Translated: CASSSRPKGAGYTEAFF.

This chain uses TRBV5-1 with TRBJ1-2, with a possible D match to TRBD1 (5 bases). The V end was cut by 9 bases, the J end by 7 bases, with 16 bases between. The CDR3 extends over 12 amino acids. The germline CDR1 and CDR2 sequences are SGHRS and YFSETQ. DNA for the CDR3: TGCGCCACCCCCTGGAGGGGTAGTGGCTACACCTTC. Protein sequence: CATPWRGSGYTF.

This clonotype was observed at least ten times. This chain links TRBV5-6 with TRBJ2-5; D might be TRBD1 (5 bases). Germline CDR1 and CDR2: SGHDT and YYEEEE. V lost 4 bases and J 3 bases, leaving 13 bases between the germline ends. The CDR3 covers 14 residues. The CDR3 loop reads CASSGGQIEETQYF. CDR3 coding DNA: TGTGCCAGCAGCGGCGGACAAATAGAAGAGACCCAGTACTTC. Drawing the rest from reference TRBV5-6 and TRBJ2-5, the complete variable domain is DAGVTQSPTHLIKTRGQQVTLRCSPKSGHDTVSWYQQALGQGPQFIFQYYEEEERQRGNFPDRFSGHQFPNYSSELNVNALLLGDSALYLCASSGGQIEETQYFGPGTRLLVL.

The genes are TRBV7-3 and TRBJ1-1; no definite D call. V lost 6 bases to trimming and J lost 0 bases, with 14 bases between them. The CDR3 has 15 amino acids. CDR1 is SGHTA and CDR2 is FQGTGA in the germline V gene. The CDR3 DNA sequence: TGTGCCAGCAGGTTGACACCCGGGATGAACACTGAAGCTTTCTTT. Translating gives CASRLTPGMNTEAFF.

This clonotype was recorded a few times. CDR3 nucleotide sequence: TGTGCCAGCCGGGACGGAGGCTCCTACGAGCAGTACTTC. Translation: CASRDGGSYEQYF. The J gene is TRBJ2-7, the V gene TRBV5-8; the D call may be TRBD1 or TRBD2 (5 bases each). Trimming stripped 7 bases from V and 0 bases from J, with 11 bases between. The germline V gene has CDR1 SGHTS and CDR2 YDEGEE. The CDR3 contains 13 residues.

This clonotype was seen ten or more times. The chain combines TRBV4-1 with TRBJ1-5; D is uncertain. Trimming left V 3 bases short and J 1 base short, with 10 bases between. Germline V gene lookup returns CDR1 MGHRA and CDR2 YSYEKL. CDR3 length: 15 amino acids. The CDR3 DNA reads TGCGCCAGCAGCCAGGCCCTCGGCAGCAATCAGCCCCAGCATTTT. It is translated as CASSQALGSNQPQHF.

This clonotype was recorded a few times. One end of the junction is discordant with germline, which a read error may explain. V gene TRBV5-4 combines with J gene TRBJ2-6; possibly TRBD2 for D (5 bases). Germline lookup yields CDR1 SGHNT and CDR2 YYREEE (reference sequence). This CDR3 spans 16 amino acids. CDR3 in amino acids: CTSSRDPIVGANVLTF. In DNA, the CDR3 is TGTACCAGCAGCCGGGATCCGATTGTGGGGGCCAACGTCCTGACTTTC.

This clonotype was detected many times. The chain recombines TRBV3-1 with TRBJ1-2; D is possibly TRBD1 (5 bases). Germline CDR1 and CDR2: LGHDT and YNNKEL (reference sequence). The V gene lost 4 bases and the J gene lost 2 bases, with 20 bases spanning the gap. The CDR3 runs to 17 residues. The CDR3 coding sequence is TGTGCCAGCAGCCGGATTCACTCGGGGGGAAGAAACTATGGCTACACCTTC. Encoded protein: CASSRIHSGGRNYGYTF.

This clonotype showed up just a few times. CDR3 protein: CASSFLINTGELFF. The CDR3 DNA reads TGTGCCAGCAGTTTCCTGATTAACACCGGGGAGCTGTTTTTT. The chain has TRBV6-5 and TRBJ2-2; D gene uncertain. Germline loops: CDR1 MNHEY, CDR2 SVGAGI. Trimming pared 4 bases from V and 2 bases from J, leaving 8 bases between. This CDR3 comprises 14 residues.

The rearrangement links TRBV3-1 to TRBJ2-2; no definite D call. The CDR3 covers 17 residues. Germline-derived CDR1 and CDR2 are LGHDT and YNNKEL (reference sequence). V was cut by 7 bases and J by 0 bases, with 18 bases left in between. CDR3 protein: CASILGNPFANTGELFF. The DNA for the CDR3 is TGTGCCAGCATCCTGGGAAACCCCTTCGCGAACACCGGGGAGCTGTTTTTT.

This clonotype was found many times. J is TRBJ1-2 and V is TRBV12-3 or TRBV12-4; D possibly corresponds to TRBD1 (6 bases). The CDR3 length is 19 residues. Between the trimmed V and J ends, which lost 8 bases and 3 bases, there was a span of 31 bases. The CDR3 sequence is CASASGDMGVRDQDYGYTF. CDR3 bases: TGTGCCAGCGCATCTGGGGACATGGGGGTGCGGGACCAGGACTATGGCTACACCTTC.

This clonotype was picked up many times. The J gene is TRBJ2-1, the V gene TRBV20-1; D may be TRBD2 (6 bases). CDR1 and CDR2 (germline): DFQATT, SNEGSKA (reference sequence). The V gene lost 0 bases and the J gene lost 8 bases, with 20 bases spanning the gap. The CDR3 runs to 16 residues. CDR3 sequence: CSARDGRRAGSDEQFF. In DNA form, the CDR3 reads TGCAGTGCTAGAGATGGGAGGAGGGCGGGCTCCGATGAGCAGTTCTTC.

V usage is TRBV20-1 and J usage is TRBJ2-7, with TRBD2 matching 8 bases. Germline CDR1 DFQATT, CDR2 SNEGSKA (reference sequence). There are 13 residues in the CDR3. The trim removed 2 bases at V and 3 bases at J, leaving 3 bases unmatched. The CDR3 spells CSARSLAGYEQYF. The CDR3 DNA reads TGCAGTGCTAGATCTCTAGCGGGCTACGAGCAGTACTTC.

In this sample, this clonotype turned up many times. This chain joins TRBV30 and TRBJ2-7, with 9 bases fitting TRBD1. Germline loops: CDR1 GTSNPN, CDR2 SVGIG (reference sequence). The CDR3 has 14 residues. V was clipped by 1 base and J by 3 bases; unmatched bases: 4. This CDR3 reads CAWSGPGQGYEQYF. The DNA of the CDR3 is TGTGCCTGGAGTGGGCCGGGACAGGGCTACGAGCAGTACTTC.

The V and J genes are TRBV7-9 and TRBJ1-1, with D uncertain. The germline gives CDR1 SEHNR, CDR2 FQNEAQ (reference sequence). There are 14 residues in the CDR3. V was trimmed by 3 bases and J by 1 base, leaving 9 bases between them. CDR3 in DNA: TGTGCCAGCAGCTTCGGACCGACGAACACTGAAGCTTTCTTT. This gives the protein CASSFGPTNTEAFF.

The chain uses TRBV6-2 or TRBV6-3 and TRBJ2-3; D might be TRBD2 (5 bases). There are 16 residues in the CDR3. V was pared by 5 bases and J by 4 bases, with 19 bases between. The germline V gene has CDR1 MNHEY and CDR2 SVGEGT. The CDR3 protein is CASSEPTTWIADTQYF. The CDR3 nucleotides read TGTGCCAGCAGTGAACCGACTACTTGGATCGCAGATACGCAGTATTTT.